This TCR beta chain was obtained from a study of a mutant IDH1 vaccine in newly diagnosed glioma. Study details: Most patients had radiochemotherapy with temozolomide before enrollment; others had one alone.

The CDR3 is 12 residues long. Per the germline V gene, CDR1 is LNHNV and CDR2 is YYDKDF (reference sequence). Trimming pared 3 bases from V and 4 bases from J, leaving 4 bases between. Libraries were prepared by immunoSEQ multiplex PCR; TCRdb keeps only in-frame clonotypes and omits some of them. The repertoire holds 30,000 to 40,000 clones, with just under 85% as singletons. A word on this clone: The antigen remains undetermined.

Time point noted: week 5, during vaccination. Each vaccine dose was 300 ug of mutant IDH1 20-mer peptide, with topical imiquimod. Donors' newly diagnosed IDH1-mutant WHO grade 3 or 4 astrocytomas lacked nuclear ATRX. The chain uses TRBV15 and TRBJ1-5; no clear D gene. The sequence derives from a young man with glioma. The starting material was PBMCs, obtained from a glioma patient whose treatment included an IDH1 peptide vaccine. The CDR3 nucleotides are TGTGCCACCAGCAGGGTGAATCAGCCCCAGCATTTT. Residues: CATSRVNQPQHF.